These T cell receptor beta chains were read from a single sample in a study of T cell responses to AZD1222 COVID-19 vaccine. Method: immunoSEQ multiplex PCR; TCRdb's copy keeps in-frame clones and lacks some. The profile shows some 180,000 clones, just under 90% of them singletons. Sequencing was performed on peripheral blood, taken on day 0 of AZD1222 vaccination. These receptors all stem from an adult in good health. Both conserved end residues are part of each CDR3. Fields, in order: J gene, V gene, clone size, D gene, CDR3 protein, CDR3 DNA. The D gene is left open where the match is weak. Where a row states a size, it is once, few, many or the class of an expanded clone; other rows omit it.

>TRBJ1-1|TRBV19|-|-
CASSPSPESNTEAFF
TGTGCCAGTAGTCCCAGTCCAGAATCTAACACTGAAGCTTTCTTT
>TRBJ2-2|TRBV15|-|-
CATSRNAPGRKETGELFF
TGTGCCACCAGCAGAAATGCCCCAGGCAGGAAGGAAACCGGGGAGCTGTTTTTT
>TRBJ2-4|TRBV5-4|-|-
CASSLTGVSGDIQYF
TGTGCCAGCAGCTTGACCGGAGTCAGTGGGGACATTCAGTACTTC
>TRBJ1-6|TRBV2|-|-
CASSFGQDSPLHF
TGTGCCAGCAGTTTTGGTCAGGATTCACCCCTCCACTTT
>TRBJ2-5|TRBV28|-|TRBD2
CASSLLAGGWETQYF
TGTGCCAGCAGTTTACTAGCGGGAGGGTGGGAGACCCAGTACTTC
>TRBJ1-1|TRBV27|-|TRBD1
CASSLDRVMNTEAFF
TGTGCCAGCAGTCTTGACAGGGTTATGAACACTGAAGCTTTCTTT
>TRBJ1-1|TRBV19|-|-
CASREMENTEAFF
TGTGCCAGTAGGGAGATGGAGAACACTGAAGCTTTCTTT
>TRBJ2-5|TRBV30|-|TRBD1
CAWSVLTPGTGWETQYF
TGTGCCTGGAGTGTACTAACACCCGGGACAGGGTGGGAGACCCAGTACTTC
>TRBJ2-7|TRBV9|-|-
CASSVGWGSSYEQYF
TGTGCCAGCAGCGTAGGGTGGGGCAGCTCCTACGAGCAGTACTTC
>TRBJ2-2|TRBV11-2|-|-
CASSLQGVYTGELFF
TGTGCCAGCAGCTTGCAGGGAGTATACACCGGGGAGCTGTTTTTT
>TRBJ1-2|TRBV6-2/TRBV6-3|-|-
CASSPWDFGGYTF
TGTGCCAGCAGTCCCTGGGACTTTGGGGGCTACACCTTC
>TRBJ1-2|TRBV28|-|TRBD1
CASSLGTDIYGYTF
TGTGCCAGCAGTTTGGGGACAGACATATATGGCTACACCTTC
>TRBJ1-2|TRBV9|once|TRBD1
CASSVTGQGEGGYTF
TGTGCCAGCAGCGTTACGGGACAGGGAGAAGGGGGCTACACCTTC
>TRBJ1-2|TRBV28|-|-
CASSSQGLYGYTF
TGTGCCAGCAGTTCGCAGGGGCTCTATGGCTACACCTTC
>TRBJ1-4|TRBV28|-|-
CASSLGGQTNEKLFF
TGTGCCAGCAGTCTAGGAGGCCAGACAAATGAAAAACTGTTTTTT
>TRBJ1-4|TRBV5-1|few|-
CASSLQNNEKLFF
TGCGCCAGCAGTCTACAAAATAATGAAAAACTGTTTTTT
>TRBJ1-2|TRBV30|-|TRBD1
CAWSVGQGTGGYTF
TGTGCCTGGAGTGTAGGACAGGGGACGGGGGGCTACACCTTC
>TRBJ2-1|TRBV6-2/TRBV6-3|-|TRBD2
CASSYSSLLAGVPSEQFF
TGTGCCAGCAGTTACTCCTCCCTACTAGCGGGGGTACCCTCGGAGCAGTTCTTC
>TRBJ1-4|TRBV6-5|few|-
CASRGRTESNEKLFF
TGTGCCAGCAGGGGAAGGACGGAGAGTAATGAAAAACTGTTTTTT
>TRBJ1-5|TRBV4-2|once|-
CASSPSSNQPQHF
TGTGCCAGCAGCCCGAGTAGCAATCAGCCCCAGCATTTT
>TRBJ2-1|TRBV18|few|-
CASSLRVSDEQFF
TGTGCCAGCTCACTCAGGGTGTCCGATGAGCAGTTCTTC
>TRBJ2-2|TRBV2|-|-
CASRSGTTGELFF
TGTGCCAGCAGGTCGGGGACCACCGGGGAGCTGTTTTTT
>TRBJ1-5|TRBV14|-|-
CASSQVILVRQPQHF
TGTGCCAGCAGCCAAGTAATCCTAGTTCGTCAGCCCCAGCATTTT
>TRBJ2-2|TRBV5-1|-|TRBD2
CASSLRLAENTGELFF
TGCGCCAGCAGCTTGCGACTAGCGGAAAACACCGGGGAGCTGTTTTTT
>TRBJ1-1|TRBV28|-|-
CASSTDFRGTEAFF
-
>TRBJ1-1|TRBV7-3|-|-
CASSPQGGDTEAFF
TGTGCCAGCAGTCCCCAGGGTGGGGACACTGAAGCTTTCTTT
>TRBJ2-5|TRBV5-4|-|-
CASSSGTVQETQYF
TGTGCCAGCAGCTCCGGGACTGTGCAAGAGACCCAGTACTTC
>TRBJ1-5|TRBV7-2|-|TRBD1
CASSVQGAGGQPQHF
TGTGCCAGCAGCGTACAGGGGGCCGGAGGTCAGCCCCAGCATTTT
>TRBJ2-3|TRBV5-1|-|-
CASSLGWGADTQYF
TGCGCCAGCAGCTTAGGATGGGGTGCAGATACGCAGTATTTT
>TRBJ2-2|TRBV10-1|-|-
CASRTGNLITGELFF
TGCGCCAGCAGAACAGGGAACCTAATCACCGGGGAGCTGTTTTTT
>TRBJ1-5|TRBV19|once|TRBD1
CASSIGTGDSNQPQHF
TGTGCCAGTAGTATAGGGACAGGGGATAGCAATCAGCCCCAGCATTTT
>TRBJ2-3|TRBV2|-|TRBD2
CASRERGGGTDTQYF
TGTGCCAGCAGGGAGCGGGGTGGTGGCACAGATACGCAGTATTTT
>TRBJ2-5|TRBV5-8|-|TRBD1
CASSSYRGETQYF
TGTGCCAGCAGCTCATACAGGGGAGAGACCCAGTACTTC
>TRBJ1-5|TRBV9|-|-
CASSPEGGGVQPQHF
TGTGCCAGCAGCCCCGAGGGCGGCGGAGTTCAGCCCCAGCATTTT
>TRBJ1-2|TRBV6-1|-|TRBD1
CASSDLSADRADVLYGYTF
TGTGCCAGCAGTGACCTTTCAGCGGACAGGGCCGACGTGCTGTATGGCTACACCTTC
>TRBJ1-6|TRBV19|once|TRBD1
CASTQAQGAWNSPLHF
TGTGCCAGTACCCAAGCCCAGGGGGCCTGGAATTCACCCCTCCACTTT
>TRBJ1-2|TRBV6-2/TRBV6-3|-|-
CASSPRGNDYGYTF
TGTGCCAGCAGCCCCCGGGGGAACGACTATGGCTACACCTTC
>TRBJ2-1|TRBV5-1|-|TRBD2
CASSLGPGLAGVGQFF
TGCGCCAGCAGCTTGGGGCCGGGACTAGCGGGAGTAGGGCAGTTCTTC
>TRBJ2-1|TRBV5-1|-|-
CASSLSPGAYNEQFF
TGCGCCAGCAGCTTGTCCCCCGGGGCTTACAATGAGCAGTTCTTC
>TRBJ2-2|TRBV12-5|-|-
CASGTIAANTGELFF
TGTGCTAGTGGTACGATAGCGGCGAACACCGGGGAGCTGTTTTTT
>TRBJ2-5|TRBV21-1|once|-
CASSKVGLARETQYF
TGTGCCAGCAGCAAAGTCGGACTAGCGCGAGAGACCCAGTACTTC
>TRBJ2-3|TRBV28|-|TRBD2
CASSLSGGVWNTQYF
TGTGCCAGCAGTTTAAGTGGGGGGGTGTGGAATACGCAGTATTTT
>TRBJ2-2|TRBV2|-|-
CASSRDAGELFF
TGTGCCAGCAGCAGGGACGCCGGGGAGCTGTTTTTT
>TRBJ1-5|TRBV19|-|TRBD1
CASSTGQGGNQPQHF
TGTGCCAGTAGTACGGGACAGGGCGGCAATCAGCCCCAGCATTTT
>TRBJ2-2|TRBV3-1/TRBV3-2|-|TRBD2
CASSQGLAGAGQNTGELFF
TGTGCCAGCAGCCAAGGACTAGCGGGAGCCGGACAGAACACCGGGGAGCTGTTTTTT
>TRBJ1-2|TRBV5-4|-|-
CASSLDRDPYGYTF
TGTGCCAGCAGCTTGGACAGGGACCCCTATGGCTACACCTTC
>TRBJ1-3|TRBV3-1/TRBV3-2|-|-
CASSQGGPVSGNTIYF
TGTGCCAGCAGCCAAGGAGGCCCAGTCTCTGGAAACACCATATATTTT
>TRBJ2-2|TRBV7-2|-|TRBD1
CASTGDRGFNPGELFF
TGTGCCAGCACGGGGGACAGGGGGTTTAACCCCGGGGAGCTGTTTTTT
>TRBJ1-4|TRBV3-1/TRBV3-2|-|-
CASSQDISAAREKLFF
TGTGCCAGCAGCCAAGATATAAGCGCCGCTCGAGAAAAACTGTTTTTT
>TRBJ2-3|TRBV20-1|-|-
CSASLDRDGMDTQYF
TGCAGTGCTAGTTTGGATCGGGATGGGATGGATACGCAGTATTTT
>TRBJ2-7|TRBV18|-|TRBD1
CASSQMGQAYEQYF
TGTGCCAGCTCTCAAATGGGACAGGCCTACGAGCAGTACTTC